A single sample is the source of the 4 T cell receptor beta chains below, sequenced in a study of CXCR3-negative and CXCR3-positive naive CD8 T cells. Study conclusions and caveats: Researchers report that CXCR3-positive naive cells carry more hydrophobic TRB CDR3s than CXCR3-negative naive cells.

Researchers prepared the TRB cDNA libraries using 5' RACE with UMI labels. From its re-call of the 5' RACE reads, TCRdb lists each CDR3 protein once, without DNA. The specimen's table records 120,000 or so distinct CDR3 sequences. These receptors' targets are unknown. The sample comprised naive CXCR3+ CD8+ T cells from blood. Subset described: CD45RO-CCR7+CD27+CD95- naive CD8+ T cells expressing CXCR3 (TNR3+). The receptors come from a human donor in good health. Some clones in this sample may be carry-over from other donors' samples.

The rearrangement joins TRBV29-1 to TRBJ2-3; the TCRdb D gene call, TRBD1, has no DNA to confirm it. The CDR3 spans 13 residues. Germline V lookup: CDR1 SQVTM, CDR2 ANQGSEA. CDR3 amino acids: CSVSTGSTDTQYF.

The chain recombines TRBV5-1 with TRBJ2-2; the TCRdb call, TRBD1, lacks DNA for checking. This CDR3 contains 15 residues. Germline-derived CDR1 and CDR2 are SGHRS and YFSETQ. Here the CDR3 reads CASMRGSYLTGELFF.

The chain combines TRBV11-3 with TRBJ1-3; with no DNA, the TCRdb D assignment of TRBD1 cannot be verified. From germline, CDR1 is SGHNT and CDR2 YENEEA. CDR3 length: 14 amino acids. The CDR3 sequence: CASEGGESGNTIYF.

V is TRBV20-1 and J is TRBJ2-7. Germline V gene lookup returns CDR1 DFQATT and CDR2 SNEGSKA (reference sequence). This CDR3 is built from 13 residues. The chain's CDR3 is CSARGWKDYEQYF.